This T cell receptor beta chain was sequenced in a study of blood T cell repertoires in COVID-19. About the research overall: Samples of COVID-19 (acute and convalescent) were obtained from the United States, Italy and Spain. Sources were T cells, B-cell-depleted T cells, or PBMCs; the material itself was cDNA or gDNA.

Per the original methods: For nucleated cells, counts were estimated from reference gene primer amplification. Here immunoSEQ multiplex PCR was the method, and the copy in TCRdb shows in-frame clones only, minus some. V, J and clone size reflect that table, while D and trimming were determined from the DNA. This sample has under 50,000 clones; 89% occur once, and the top ten carry roughly 15%. V lost 3 bases, J lost 1 base, and 13 bases lay in between. The CDR3 contains 16 residues. The germline V gene encodes CDR1 SGHDT and CDR2 YYEEEE. Sequencing was carried out using peripheral blood. This chain links TRBV5-6 with TRBJ2-2; D not certain. The source of this sequence is a man between 65 and 85 years old with active COVID-19. CDR3 sequence reads: CASSSRLAQNTGELFF. The CDR3 DNA sequence: TGTGCCAGCAGCTCAAGATTGGCTCAGAACACCGGGGAGCTGTTTTTT.